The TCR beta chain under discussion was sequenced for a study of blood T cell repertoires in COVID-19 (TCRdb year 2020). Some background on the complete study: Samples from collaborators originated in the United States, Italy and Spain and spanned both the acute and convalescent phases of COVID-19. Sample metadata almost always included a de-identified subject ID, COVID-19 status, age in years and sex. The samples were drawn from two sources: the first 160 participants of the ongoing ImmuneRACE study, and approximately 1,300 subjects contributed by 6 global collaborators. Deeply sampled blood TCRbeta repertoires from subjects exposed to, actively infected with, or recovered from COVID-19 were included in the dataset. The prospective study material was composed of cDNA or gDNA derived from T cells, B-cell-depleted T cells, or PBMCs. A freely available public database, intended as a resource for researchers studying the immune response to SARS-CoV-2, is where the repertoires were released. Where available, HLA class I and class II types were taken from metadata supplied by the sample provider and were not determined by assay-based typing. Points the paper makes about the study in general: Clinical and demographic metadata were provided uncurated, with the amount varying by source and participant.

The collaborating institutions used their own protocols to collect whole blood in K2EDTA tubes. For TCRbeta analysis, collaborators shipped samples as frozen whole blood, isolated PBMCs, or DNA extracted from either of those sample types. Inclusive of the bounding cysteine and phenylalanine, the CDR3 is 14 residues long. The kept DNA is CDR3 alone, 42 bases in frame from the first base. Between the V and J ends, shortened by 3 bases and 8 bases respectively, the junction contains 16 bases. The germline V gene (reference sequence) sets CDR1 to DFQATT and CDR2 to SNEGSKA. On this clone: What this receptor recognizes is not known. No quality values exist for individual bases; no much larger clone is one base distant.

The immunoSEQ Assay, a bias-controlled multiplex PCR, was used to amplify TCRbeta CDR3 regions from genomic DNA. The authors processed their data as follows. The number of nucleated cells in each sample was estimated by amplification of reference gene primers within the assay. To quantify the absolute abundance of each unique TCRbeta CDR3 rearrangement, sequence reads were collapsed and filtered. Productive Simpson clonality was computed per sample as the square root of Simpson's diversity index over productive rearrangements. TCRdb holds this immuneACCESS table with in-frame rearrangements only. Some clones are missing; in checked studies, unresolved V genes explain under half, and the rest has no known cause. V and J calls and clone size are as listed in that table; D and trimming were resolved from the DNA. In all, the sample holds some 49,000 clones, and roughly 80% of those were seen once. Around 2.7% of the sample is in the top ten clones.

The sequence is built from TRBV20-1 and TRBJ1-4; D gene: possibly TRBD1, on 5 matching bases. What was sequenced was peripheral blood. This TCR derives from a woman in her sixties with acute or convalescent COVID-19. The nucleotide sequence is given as TGCAGTGCTAGTAACCCCGGACATTCCGAAAAACTGTTTTTT. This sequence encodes CSASNPGHSEKLFF.